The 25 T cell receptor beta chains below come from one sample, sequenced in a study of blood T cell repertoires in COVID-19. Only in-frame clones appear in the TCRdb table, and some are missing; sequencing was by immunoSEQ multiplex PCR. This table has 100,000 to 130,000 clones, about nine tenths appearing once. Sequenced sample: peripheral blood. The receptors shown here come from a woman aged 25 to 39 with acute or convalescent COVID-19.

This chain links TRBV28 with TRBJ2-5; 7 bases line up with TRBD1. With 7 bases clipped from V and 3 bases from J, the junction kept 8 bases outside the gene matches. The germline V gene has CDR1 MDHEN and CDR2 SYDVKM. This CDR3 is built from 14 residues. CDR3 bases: TGTGCCAGCACCCCGACAGGGATTAAAGAGACCCAGTACTTC. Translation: CASTPTGIKETQYF.

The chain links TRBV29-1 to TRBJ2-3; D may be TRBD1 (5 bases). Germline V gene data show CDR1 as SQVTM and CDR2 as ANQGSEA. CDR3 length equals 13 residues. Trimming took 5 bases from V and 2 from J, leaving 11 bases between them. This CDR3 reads CSVKGKHTDTQYF. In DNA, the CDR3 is TGCAGCGTTAAGGGGAAACACACAGATACGCAGTATTTT.

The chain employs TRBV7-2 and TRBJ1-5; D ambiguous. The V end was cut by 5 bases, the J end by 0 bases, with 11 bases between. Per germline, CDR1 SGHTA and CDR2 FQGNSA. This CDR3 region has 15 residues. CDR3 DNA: TGTGCCAGCAGCCCCTACGATTATAGCAATCAGCCCCAGCATTTT. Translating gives CASSPYDYSNQPQHF.

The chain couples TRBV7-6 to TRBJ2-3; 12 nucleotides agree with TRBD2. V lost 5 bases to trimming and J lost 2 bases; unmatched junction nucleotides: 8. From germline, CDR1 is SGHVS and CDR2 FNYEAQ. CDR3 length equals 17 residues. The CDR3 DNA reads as TGTGCCAGCAGCCCTTGGACTAGCGGGGAGTCCACAGATACGCAGTATTTT. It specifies CASSPWTSGESTDTQYF.

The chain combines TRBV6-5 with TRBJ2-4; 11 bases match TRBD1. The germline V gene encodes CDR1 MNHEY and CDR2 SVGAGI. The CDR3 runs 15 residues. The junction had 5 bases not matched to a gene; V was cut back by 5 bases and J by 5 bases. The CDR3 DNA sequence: TGTGCCAGCAGTCCCGGGACAGGGGGTCAAAACATTCAGTACTTC. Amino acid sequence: CASSPGTGGQNIQYF.

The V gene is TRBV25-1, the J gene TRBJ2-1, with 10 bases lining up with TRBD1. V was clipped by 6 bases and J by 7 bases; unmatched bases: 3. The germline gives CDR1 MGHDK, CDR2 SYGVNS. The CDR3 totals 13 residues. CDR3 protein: CASSRTGGNEQFF. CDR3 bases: TGTGCCAGCAGCAGGACAGGGGGAAATGAGCAGTTCTTC. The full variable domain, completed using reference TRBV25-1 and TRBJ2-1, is EADIYQTPRYLVIGTGKKITLECSQTMGHDKMYWYQQDPGMELHLIHYSYGVNSTEKGDLSSESTVSRIRTEHFPLTLESARPSHTSQYLCASSRTGGNEQFFGPGTRLTVL.

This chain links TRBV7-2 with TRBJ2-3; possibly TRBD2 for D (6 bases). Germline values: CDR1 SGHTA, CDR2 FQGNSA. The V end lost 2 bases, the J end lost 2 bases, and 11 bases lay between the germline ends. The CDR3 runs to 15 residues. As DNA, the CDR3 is TGTGCCAGCAGCTTAACCGGGGGATCCACAGATACGCAGTATTTT. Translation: CASSLTGGSTDTQYF.

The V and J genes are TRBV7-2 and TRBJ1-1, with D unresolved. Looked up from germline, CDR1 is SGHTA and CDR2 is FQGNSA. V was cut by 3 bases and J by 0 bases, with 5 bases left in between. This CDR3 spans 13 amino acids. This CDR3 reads CASSFSLNTEAFF. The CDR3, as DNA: TGTGCCAGCAGCTTCAGTCTGAACACTGAAGCTTTCTTT.

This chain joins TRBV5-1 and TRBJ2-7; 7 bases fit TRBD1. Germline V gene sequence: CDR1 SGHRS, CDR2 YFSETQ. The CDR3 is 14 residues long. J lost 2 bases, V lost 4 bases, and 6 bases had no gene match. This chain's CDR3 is CASSPRDRAYEQYF. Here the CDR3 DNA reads TGCGCCAGCAGCCCCCGGGACAGAGCCTACGAGCAGTACTTC.

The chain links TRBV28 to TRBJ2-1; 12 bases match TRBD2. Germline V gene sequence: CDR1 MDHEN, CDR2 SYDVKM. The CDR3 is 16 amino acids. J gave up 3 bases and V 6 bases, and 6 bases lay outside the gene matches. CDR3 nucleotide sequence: TGTGCCAGCAGGTCGGGACTAGCGGGCCACTACAATGAGCAGTTCTTC. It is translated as CASRSGLAGHYNEQFF.

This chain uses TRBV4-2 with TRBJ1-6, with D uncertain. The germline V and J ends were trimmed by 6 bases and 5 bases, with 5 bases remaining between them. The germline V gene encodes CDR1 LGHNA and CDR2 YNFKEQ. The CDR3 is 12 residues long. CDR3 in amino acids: CASRSNNSPLHF. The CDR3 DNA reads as TGTGCCAGCAGATCCAATAATTCACCCCTCCACTTT.

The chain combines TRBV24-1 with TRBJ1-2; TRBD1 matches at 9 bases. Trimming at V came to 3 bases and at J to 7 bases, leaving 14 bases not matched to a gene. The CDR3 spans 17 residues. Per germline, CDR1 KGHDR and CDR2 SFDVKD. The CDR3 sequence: CATSDPPGTGLFSGYTF. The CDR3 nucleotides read TGTGCCACCAGTGATCCACCGGGGACAGGGTTATTTAGTGGCTACACCTTC.

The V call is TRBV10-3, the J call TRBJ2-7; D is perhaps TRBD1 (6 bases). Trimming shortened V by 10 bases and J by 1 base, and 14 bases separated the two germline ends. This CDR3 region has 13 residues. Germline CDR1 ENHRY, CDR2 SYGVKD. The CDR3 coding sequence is TGTGCCACCAAGGACAGTACATCCTACGAGCAGTACTTC. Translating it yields CATKDSTSYEQYF.

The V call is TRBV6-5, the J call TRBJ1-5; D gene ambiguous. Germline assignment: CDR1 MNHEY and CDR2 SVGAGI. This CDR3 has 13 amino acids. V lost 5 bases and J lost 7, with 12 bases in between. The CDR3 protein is CASSRQPLQPQHF. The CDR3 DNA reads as TGTGCCAGCAGTCGACAACCTCTCCAGCCCCAGCATTTT.

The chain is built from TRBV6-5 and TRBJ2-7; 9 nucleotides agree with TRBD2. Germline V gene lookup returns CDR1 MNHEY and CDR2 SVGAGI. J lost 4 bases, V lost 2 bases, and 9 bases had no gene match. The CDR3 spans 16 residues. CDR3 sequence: CASSYGPAGGLYEQYF. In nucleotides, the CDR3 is TGTGCCAGCAGTTACGGCCCAGCGGGAGGATTATACGAGCAGTACTTC.

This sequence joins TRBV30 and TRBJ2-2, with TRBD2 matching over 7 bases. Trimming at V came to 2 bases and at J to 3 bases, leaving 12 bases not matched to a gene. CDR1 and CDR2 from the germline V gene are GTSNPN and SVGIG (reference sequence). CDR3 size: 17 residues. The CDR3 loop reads CAWSLLDGGFYTGELFF. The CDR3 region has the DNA TGTGCCTGGAGTCTCCTCGACGGGGGGTTTTACACCGGGGAGCTGTTTTTT.

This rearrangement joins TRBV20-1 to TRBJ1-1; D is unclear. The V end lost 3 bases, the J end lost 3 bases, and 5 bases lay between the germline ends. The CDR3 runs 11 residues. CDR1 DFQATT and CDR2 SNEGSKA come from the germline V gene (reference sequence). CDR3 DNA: TGCAGTGCTAGGGAGGACACTGAAGCTTTCTTT. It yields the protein CSAREDTEAFF.

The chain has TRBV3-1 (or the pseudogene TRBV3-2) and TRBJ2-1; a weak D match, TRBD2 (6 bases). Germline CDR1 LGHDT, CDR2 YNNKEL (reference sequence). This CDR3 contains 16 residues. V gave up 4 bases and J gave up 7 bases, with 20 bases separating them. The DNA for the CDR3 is TGTGCCAGCAGCCTCGCAGCGACTAGGTTTGGGAATGAGCAGTTCTTC. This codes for CASSLAATRFGNEQFF.

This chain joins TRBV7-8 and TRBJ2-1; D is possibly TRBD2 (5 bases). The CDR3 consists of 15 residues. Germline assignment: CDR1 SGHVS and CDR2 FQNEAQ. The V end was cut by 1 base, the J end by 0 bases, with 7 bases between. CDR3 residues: CASSLGEYSYNEQFF. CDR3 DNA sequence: TGTGCCAGCAGCTTAGGGGAGTACTCCTACAATGAGCAGTTCTTC.

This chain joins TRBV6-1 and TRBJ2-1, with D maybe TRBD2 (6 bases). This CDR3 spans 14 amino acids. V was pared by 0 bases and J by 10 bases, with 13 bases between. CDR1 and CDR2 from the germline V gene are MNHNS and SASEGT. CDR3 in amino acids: CASSEANRSGEQFF. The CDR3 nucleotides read TGTGCCAGCAGTGAAGCGAACCGTAGCGGCGAGCAGTTCTTC.

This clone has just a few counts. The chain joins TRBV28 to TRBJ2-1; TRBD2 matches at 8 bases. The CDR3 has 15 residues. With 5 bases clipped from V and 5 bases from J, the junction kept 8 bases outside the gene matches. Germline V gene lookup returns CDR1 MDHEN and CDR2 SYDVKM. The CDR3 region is CASSKSGSIHNEQFF. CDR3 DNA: TGTGCCAGCAGTAAGAGCGGGAGCATTCACAATGAGCAGTTCTTC.

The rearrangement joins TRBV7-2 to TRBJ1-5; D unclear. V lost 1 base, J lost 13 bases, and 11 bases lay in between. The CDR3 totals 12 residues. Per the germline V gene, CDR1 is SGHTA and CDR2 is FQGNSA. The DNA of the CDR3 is TGTGCCAGCAGCTTAGATCGAACGAGGCAGCATTTT. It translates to CASSLDRTRQHF.

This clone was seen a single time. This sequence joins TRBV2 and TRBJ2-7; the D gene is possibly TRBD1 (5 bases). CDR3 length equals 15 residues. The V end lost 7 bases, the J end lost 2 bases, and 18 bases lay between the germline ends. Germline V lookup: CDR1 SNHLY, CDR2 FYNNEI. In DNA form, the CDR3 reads TGTGCCAGCACCAAAGGGGCGTTATTGGCCTACGAGCAGTACTTC. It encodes CASTKGALLAYEQYF.

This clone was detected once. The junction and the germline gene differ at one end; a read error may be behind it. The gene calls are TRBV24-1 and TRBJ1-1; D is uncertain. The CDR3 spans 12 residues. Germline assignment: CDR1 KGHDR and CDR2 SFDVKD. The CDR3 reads CATSDFSGSPCF. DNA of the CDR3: TGTGCCACCAGTGATTTCTCGGGGTCCCCCTGCTTT.

CDR3 in DNA: TGTGCCAGCAGGCCGATCGGGGTCAGTACTGGAAACACCATATATTTT. The encoded protein is CASRPIGVSTGNTIYF. The chain carries TRBV28 and TRBJ1-3; D unresolved. V was clipped by 6 bases and J by 2 bases, with 17 bases between them. Germline assignment: CDR1 MDHEN and CDR2 SYDVKM. The CDR3 totals 16 residues.